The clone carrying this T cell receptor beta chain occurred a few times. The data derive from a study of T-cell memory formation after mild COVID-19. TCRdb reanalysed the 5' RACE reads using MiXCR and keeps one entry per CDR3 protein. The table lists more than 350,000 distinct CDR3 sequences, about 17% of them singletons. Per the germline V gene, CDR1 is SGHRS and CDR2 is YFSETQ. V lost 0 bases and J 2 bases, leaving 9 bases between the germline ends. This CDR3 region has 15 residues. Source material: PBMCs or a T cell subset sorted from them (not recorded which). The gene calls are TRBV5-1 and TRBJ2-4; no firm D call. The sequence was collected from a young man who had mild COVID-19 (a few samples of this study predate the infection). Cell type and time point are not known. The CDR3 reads CASSLAPGSKNIQYF. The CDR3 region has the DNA TGCGCCAGCAGCTTGGCCCCGGGCTCCAAAAACATTCAGTACTTC.